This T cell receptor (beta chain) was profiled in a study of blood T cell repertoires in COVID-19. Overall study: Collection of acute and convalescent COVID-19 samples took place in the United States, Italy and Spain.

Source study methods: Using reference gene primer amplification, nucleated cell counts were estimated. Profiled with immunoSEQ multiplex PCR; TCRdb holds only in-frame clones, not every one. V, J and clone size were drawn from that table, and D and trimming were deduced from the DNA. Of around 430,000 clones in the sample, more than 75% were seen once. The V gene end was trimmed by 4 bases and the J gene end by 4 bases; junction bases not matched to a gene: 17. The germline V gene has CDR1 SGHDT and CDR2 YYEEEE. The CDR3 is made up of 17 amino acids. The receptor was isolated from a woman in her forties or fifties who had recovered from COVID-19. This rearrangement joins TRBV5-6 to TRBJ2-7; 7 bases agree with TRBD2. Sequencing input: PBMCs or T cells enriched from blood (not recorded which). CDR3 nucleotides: TGTGCCAGCAGCCGACCCCACTGGGGGGGGGAAAGGTACGAGCAGTACTTC. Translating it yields CASSRPHWGGERYEQYF.